What follows describes a single T cell receptor beta chain. These data come from a study of blood T cell repertoires in COVID-19. Using immunoSEQ multiplex PCR, the repertoire was profiled, and TCRdb retains in-frame clones only, with some absent. Seen here are roughly 390,000 clones, over 75% observed once, and the top ten hold roughly a tenth. J was trimmed by 6 bases and V by 5 bases; bases with no gene match: 8. The CDR3 length is 15 residues. CDR1 is SGHVS, CDR2 FQNEAQ, per germline. The origin of this receptor is a woman aged 25 to 39 with COVID-19, enrolled during active disease. The J gene is TRBJ2-7, the V gene TRBV7-8; 12 positions agree with TRBD1. The sample consisted of peripheral blood. CDR3 sequence: CASSPRDRGRPEQYF. The CDR3 DNA reads TGTGCCAGCAGCCCCCGGGACAGGGGGCGCCCCGAGCAGTACTTC.